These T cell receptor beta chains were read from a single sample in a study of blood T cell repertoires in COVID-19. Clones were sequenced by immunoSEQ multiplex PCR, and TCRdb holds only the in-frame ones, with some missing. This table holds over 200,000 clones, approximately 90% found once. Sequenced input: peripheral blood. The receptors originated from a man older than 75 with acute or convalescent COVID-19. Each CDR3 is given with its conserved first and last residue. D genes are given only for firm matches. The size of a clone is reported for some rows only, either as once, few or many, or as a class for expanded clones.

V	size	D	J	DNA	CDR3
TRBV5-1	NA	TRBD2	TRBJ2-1	TGCGCCAGCAGATTTAGCGGGATGGACAATGAGCAGTTCTTC	CASRFSGMDNEQFF
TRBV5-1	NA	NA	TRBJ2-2	TGCGCCAGCAGAGGTCGGGAGAGCACCGGGGAGCTGTTTTTT	CASRGRESTGELFF
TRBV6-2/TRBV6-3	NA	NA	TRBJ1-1	TGTGCCAGCAGTTACCCGTTACGGACAGAAGAAGCTTTCTTT	CASSYPLRTEEAFF
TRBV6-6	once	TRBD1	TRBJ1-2	TGTGCCAGCAGTACCCTCGGGACAGGAAACGGCTACACCTTC	CASSTLGTGNGYTF
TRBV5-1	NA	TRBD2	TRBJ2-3	TGCGCCAGCAGGGTAGCGGGAGGCACAGATACGCAGTATTTT	CASRVAGGTDTQYF
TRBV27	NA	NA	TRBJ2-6	TGTGCCAGCAGTTTGCGGGGATCCGCCTCTGGGGCCAACGTCCTGACTTTC	CASSLRGSASGANVLTF
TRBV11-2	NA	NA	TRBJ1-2	TGTGCCAGCAGACTTAGTGGTAGGGGACTAATAAACTATGGCTACACCTTC	CASRLSGRGLINYGYTF
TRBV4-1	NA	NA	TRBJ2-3	TGCGCCAGCAGCCAGATACTCCAGGGTGCAGATACGCAGTATTTT	CASSQILQGADTQYF
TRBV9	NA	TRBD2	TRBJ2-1	TGTGCCAGCAGCGTAGAGCTAGCGGGAGTGGGCTTGGGTTCCTACAATGAGCAGTTCTTC	CASSVELAGVGLGSYNEQFF
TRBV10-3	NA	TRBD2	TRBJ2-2	TGTGCCATGAGTAGCGGGCGGAACACCGGGGAGCTGTTTTTT	CAMSSGRNTGELFF
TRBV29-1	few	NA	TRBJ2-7	TGCAGCGTAACGGGACTGGACTCCTACGAGCAGTACTTC	CSVTGLDSYEQYF
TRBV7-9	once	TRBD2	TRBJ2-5	TGTGCCAGCAGCCCCCGACTAGCGGGAGAGACCCAGTACTTC	CASSPRLAGETQYF
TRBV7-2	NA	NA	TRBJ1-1	TGTGCCAGCCGAGAAGGGGGGGAGGGAACTGAAGCTTTCTTT	CASREGGEGTEAFF
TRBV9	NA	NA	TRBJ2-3	TGTGCCAGCAGCGTAGGAGCCGTCTCAGATACGCAGTATTTT	CASSVGAVSDTQYF
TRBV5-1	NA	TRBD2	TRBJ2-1	TGCGCCAGCCTAGAGGTAGCGGGACCTAGTGGTTTGCTCAATGAGCAGTTCTTC	CASLEVAGPSGLLNEQFF
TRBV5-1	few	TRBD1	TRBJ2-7	TGCGCCAGCAGCCGACAGGGGGTTCAGTACGAGCAGTACTTC	CASSRQGVQYEQYF
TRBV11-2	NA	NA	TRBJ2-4	TGTGCCAGCAGCTTTTGGGGGGACGACAAAAACATTCAGTACTTC	CASSFWGDDKNIQYF
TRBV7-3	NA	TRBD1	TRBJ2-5	TGTGCCAGCAGCCCCGCCGGGACAGGGGGAGAGACCCAGTACTTC	CASSPAGTGGETQYF
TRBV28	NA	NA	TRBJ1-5	TGTGCCACCTCTCGGCAGGACAGAGAAAATAGGCCCCAGCATTTT	CATSRQDRENRPQHF
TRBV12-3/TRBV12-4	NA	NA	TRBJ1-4	TGTGCCAGCAGTCATAATGAAAAACTGTTTTTT	CASSHNEKLFF
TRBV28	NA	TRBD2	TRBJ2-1	TGTGCCAGCAGTTCATTTTTAGCGGGAGTCGTCAATGAGCAGTTCTTC	CASSSFLAGVVNEQFF
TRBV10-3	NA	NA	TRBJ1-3	TGTGCCATCAGTGTCGCGGGAAACACCATATATTTT	CAISVAGNTIYF
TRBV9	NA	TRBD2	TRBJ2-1	TGTGCCAGCAGCGCCCCCCATTGGGGGACTAGCGGTTACAATGAGCAGTTCTTC	CASSAPHWGTSGYNEQFF
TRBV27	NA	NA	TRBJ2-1	TGTGCCAGCAGTTTATTTGCGCTCACCTACAATGAGCAGTTCTTC	CASSLFALTYNEQFF
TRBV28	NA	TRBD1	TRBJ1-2	TGTGCCAGCAGTCTGACAGGGGTAGAGGGCTACACCTTC	CASSLTGVEGYTF
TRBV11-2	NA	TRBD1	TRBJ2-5	TGTGCCAGCAGCGAAACCCGGGACAGGGGAGAGACCCAGTACTTC	CASSETRDRGETQYF
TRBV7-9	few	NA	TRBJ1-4	TGTGCCAGCAGCTTAGTTGAGGGAAATGAAAAACTGTTTTTT	CASSLVEGNEKLFF
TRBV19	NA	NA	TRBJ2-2	TGTGCCAGTAGTCCTAGGAGGGGCACCGGGGAGCTGTTTTTT	CASSPRRGTGELFF
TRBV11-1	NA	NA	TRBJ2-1	TGTGCCAGCAGCTTAGCCGGGGTTAGCTCCTACAATGAGCAGTTCTTC	CASSLAGVSSYNEQFF
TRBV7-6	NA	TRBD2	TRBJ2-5	TGTGCCAGCAGCCCCAATAGCGGGAATTGGGAGACCCAGTACTTC	CASSPNSGNWETQYF
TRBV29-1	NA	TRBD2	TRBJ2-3	TGCAGCGTTGGAGGAATAGCGGGAGGGAGCACAGATACGCAGTATTTT	CSVGGIAGGSTDTQYF
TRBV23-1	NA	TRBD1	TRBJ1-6	TGCGCCAGCAGTCAATCGGACAGGGGCAACCGCCGAAGCAAAAATTCACCCCTCCACTTT	CASSQSDRGNRRSKNSPLHF
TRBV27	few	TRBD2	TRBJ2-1	TGTGCCAGCAGTTTATTCGGGACTAGCGGGGACAATGAGCAGTTCTTC	CASSLFGTSGDNEQFF
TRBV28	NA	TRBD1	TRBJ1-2	TGTGCCAGCAGTACCAGGGGGCCCTATGGCTACACCTTC	CASSTRGPYGYTF
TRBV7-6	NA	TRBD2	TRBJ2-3	TGTGCCAGCAGCTACCTCAGCGGGAGCTCACCGGTGGATACGCAGTATTTT	CASSYLSGSSPVDTQYF
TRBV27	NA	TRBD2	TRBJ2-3	TGTGCCAGCAGTCTCCGGGCTAGCGGGGGGTACACAGATACGCAGTATTTT	CASSLRASGGYTDTQYF
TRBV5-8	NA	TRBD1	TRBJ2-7	TGTGCCAGCAGAGACAGGGTGGCTCTGGGGCAGTACTTC	CASRDRVALGQYF
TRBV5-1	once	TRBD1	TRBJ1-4	TGCGCCAGCAGCTTACTCCCGACAGGGGATGAAAAACTGTTTTTT	CASSLLPTGDEKLFF
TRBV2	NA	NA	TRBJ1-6	TGTGCCAGCAGGGGGGGAGGCTCCTATAATTCACCCCTCCACTTT	CASRGGGSYNSPLHF
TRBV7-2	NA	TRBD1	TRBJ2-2	TGTGCCAGCAGCCAAGACAGGGGGCACACCGGGGAGCTGTTTTTT	CASSQDRGHTGELFF
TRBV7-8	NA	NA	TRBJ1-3	TGTGCCAGCAGCCCTCTCGGAAACACCATATATTTT	CASSPLGNTIYF
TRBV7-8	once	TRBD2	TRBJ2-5	TGTGCCAGCAGCCCCGGACTAGCGGGAGAGACCCAGTACTTC	CASSPGLAGETQYF
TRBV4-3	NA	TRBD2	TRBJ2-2	TGCGCCAGCAGCCAATTAGCGGGAGGGCCTGAAACCGGGGAGCTGTTTTTT	CASSQLAGGPETGELFF
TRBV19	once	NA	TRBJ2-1	TGTGCCAGTAGTCAGGGGCACTCCTACAATGAGCAGTTCTTC	CASSQGHSYNEQFF
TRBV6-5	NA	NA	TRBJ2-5	TGTGCCAGCAGTTACAGGGGCCAAAAAGAGACCCAGTACTTC	CASSYRGQKETQYF
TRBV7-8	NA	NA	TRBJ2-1	TGTGCCAGCAGCCCAACTCGTTTCAATGAGCAGTTCTTC	CASSPTRFNEQFF
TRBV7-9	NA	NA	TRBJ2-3	TGTGCCAGCAGCTTGTACTCAAGCGGGAGCACAGATACGCAGTATTTT	CASSLYSSGSTDTQYF
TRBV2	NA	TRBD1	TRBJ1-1	TGTGCCAGCAGCCTGGGACAGCAGAACACTGAAGCTTTCTTT	CASSLGQQNTEAFF
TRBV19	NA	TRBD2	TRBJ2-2	TGTGCCAGTAGTTCGACCCCGGGACTAGCGGGAATGGGGGAGCTGTTTTTT	CASSSTPGLAGMGELFF
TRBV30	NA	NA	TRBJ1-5	TGTGCCTGGAGCCAGACGGAGGCTCAGCCCCAGCATTTT	CAWSQTEAQPQHF
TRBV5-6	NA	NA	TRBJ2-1	TGTGCCAGCAGCTTGGGACAGGTAAGCTCCTACAATGAGCAGTTCTTC	CASSLGQVSSYNEQFF
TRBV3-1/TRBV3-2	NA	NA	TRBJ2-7	TGTGCCAGCAGCCAAGTGTATAGCGCCGAGCAGTACTTC	CASSQVYSAEQYF
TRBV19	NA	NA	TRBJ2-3	TGTGCCAGTAGTATCAAGGGAGGCACAGATACGCAGTATTTT	CASSIKGGTDTQYF
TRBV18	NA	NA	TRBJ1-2	TGTGCCAGCTCACCCTCCTCCGGGTCCTATGGCTACACCTTC	CASSPSSGSYGYTF
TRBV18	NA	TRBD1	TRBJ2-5	TGTGCCAGCTCTCCTTTTCCGGGACAGGTAGAGACCCAGTACTTC	CASSPFPGQVETQYF